Below, 28 T cell receptor beta chains from the same sample are listed, as sequenced in a study of control samples from healthy donors and cancer patients. The table came from immunoSEQ multiplex PCR; TCRdb's copy has only in-frame clones and leaves some out. The data contain under 65,000 clones, 87% of them singletons. The sequencing sample was made of PBMCs. These receptors all stem from a woman in her sixties with lung cancer.

The gene calls are TRBV6-5 and TRBJ2-4; TRBD1 matches 10 bases. The CDR3 sequence is 14 residues long. Losses at the gene ends were 4 bases for V and 8 bases for J; bases not matched to a gene: 5. Per the germline V gene, CDR1 is MNHEY and CDR2 is SVGAGI. DNA of the CDR3: TGTGCCAGCAGTTTGACAGGGGGCGCGGACATTCAGTACTTC. Its translation is CASSLTGGADIQYF.

This clone was seen more than once but under ten times. The J gene is TRBJ2-1, the V gene TRBV3-1 (or the pseudogene TRBV3-2), with 11 bases aligning to TRBD2. Germline values: CDR1 LGHDT, CDR2 YNNKEL (reference sequence). J was trimmed by 9 bases and V by 4 bases; bases with no gene match: 5. The CDR3 spans 14 residues. CDR3 amino acids: CASSRGLAGFEQFF. The CDR3 DNA reads TGTGCCAGCAGCCGCGGACTAGCGGGTTTTGAGCAGTTCTTC.

This rearrangement joins TRBV5-1 to TRBJ1-1; a weak D match, TRBD1 (5 bases). The V and J ends lost 7 bases and 5 bases respectively, with 15 bases between them. The germline V gene encodes CDR1 SGHRS and CDR2 YFSETQ. There are 13 residues in the CDR3. CDR3 region: CASREGLRTEAFF. The CDR3 bases are TGCGCCAGCCGTGAGGGGCTACGTACTGAAGCTTTCTTT.

V is TRBV5-1 and J is TRBJ2-1; 15 bases match TRBD2. This CDR3 has 15 amino acids. The ends lost 4 bases at V and 8 bases at J; junction bases unmatched: 4. The germline gives CDR1 SGHRS, CDR2 YFSETQ. As DNA, the CDR3 is TGCGCCAGCAGCGGTAGGACTAGCGGGGGGGATGAGCAGTTCTTC. The encoded protein is CASSGRTSGGDEQFF.

The chain employs TRBV3-1 (or the pseudogene TRBV3-2) and TRBJ1-1; D unresolved. The CDR3 is 14 amino acids. Germline loops: CDR1 LGHDT, CDR2 YNNKEL (reference sequence). V lost 0 bases to trimming and J lost 6 bases, with 11 bases between them. The CDR3: CASSQDRVYAEAFF. The CDR3 coding sequence is TGTGCCAGCAGCCAAGATCGGGTGTACGCTGAAGCTTTCTTT.

The chain links TRBV3-1 (or the pseudogene TRBV3-2) to TRBJ1-2, with a tentative D call TRBD1 (5 bases). Germline CDR1 reads LGHDT; CDR2 reads YNNKEL (reference sequence). The CDR3 is 15 amino acids. The V end was cut by 2 bases, the J end by 1 base, with 11 bases between. Written as DNA, the CDR3 is TGTGCCAGCAGCCAACCGGGACTGATTAACTATGGCTACACCTTC. This encodes CASSQPGLINYGYTF.

The chain combines TRBV4-1 with TRBJ1-5; D gene unclear. Trimming removed 0 bases from V and 7 bases from J, with 10 bases in between. This CDR3 comprises 14 residues. The V gene's germline CDR1 is MGHRA and CDR2 YSYEKL. This CDR3 is CASSQDPLLQPQHF. DNA of the CDR3: TGCGCCAGCAGCCAAGACCCCCTGTTGCAGCCCCAGCATTTT.

In nucleotides, the CDR3 is TGTGCCAGCTTTTATTGCTACGAGCAGTACTTC. It specifies CASFYCYEQYF. The rearrangement uses TRBV27 and TRBJ2-7; no clear D gene. This CDR3 is 11 amino acids long. Germline-derived CDR1 and CDR2 are MNHEY and SMNVEV (reference sequence). The ends were cut back, 8 bases at V and 3 bases at J, with 8 bases in the middle.

The chain couples TRBV6-5 to TRBJ1-6; D is perhaps TRBD1 (6 bases). The CDR3 covers 15 residues. V was pared by 10 bases and J by 2 bases, with 15 bases between. CDR1 is MNHEY and CDR2 is SVGAGI in the germline V gene. The CDR3 bases are TGTGCCACCCTCCGGGGGGCACCCTATAATTCACCCCTCCACTTT. Amino acid sequence: CATLRGAPYNSPLHF.

V is TRBV11-2 and J is TRBJ1-1, with D uncertain. Germline-derived CDR1 and CDR2 are SGHAT and FQNNGV. This CDR3 has 15 residues. Trimming took 0 bases from V and 6 from J, leaving 14 bases between them. In DNA, the CDR3 is TGTGCCAGCAGCTTAGATCTAGTGGGAGCGGCTGAAGCTTTCTTT. This translates into CASSLDLVGAAEAFF.

This sequence joins TRBV28 and TRBJ1-2; D is possibly TRBD1 (6 bases). V lost 1 base and J 0 bases, leaving 6 bases between the germline ends. The CDR3 is made up of 14 amino acids. Germline CDR1 is MDHEN and CDR2 is SYDVKM. This CDR3 reads CASSLSGANYGYTF. CDR3 DNA: TGTGCCAGCAGTTTATCAGGGGCTAACTATGGCTACACCTTC.

The chain uses TRBV5-1 and TRBJ2-5, with 8 bases fitting TRBD1. V was clipped by 4 bases and J by 5 bases; unmatched bases: 4. The CDR3 length is 13 residues. Per germline, CDR1 SGHRS and CDR2 YFSETQ. The CDR3 DNA reads TGCGCCAGCAGCGTCCGGGACAGGGAGACCCAGTACTTC. It codes for CASSVRDRETQYF.

This rearrangement joins TRBV10-3 to TRBJ2-7; tentative D call: TRBD1 (5 bases). CDR3 size: 14 residues. Per the germline V gene, CDR1 is ENHRY and CDR2 is SYGVKD. V was shortened by 6 bases and J by 1 base, with 13 bases between the two germline ends. The DNA of the CDR3 is TGTGCCATCAGGGAATTCAGGGAATCCTACGAGCAGTACTTC. Residues: CAIREFRESYEQYF.

The V call is TRBV7-9, the J call TRBJ2-1, with TRBD2 identical over 8 bases. The CDR3 consists of 15 residues. V lost 4 bases to trimming and J lost 9 bases; unmatched junction nucleotides: 11. CDR1 is SEHNR and CDR2 is FQNEAQ in the germline V gene (reference sequence). CDR3 nucleotides: TGTGCCAGCAGCTCCCACGTTAGCGGGACGTCTGAGCAGTTCTTC. The encoded protein is CASSSHVSGTSEQFF. The complete variable domain, with remaining parts taken from reference TRBV7-9 and TRBJ2-1, reads DTGVSQNPRHKITKRGQNVTFRCDPISEHNRLYWYRQTLGQGPEFLTYFQNEAQLEKSRLLSDRFSAERPKGSFSTLEIQRTEQGDSAMYLCASSSHVSGTSEQFFGPGTRLTVL.

This chain uses TRBV3-1 (or the pseudogene TRBV3-2) with TRBJ2-6; D remains ambiguous. The CDR3 spans 16 residues. Germline CDR1 and CDR2: LGHDT and YNNKEL (reference sequence). Between the trimmed V and J ends, which lost 3 bases and 2 bases, there was a span of 11 bases. Written as DNA, the CDR3 is TGTGCCAGCAGCCATGACTCCCCCCCTGGGGCCAACGTCCTGACTTTC. Amino acid sequence: CASSHDSPPGANVLTF.

The chain joins TRBV2 to TRBJ2-7; tentatively, D is TRBD1 (7 bases). The CDR3 totals 15 residues. Germline CDR1 is SNHLY and CDR2 is FYNNEI. With 8 bases removed from V and 7 bases from J, the gap between germline ends came to 24 bases. Here the CDR3 reads CASRRGDLGVGEQYF. The CDR3 nucleotides read TGTGCCAGCCGCAGGGGGGATCTAGGTGTGGGTGAGCAGTACTTC.

The chain combines TRBV5-6 with TRBJ2-5, with D perhaps matching TRBD2 (7 bases). The CDR3 has 15 amino acids. CDR1 SGHDT and CDR2 YYEEEE come from the germline V gene. Trimming left V 4 bases short and J 2 bases short, with 15 bases between. CDR3 bases: TGTGCCAGCAGCCCCGCCGGGGGGCCGCAAGAGACCCAGTACTTC. Its translation is CASSPAGGPQETQYF. Full variable domain (missing parts from reference TRBV5-6 and TRBJ2-5): DAGVTQSPTHLIKTRGQQVTLRCSPKSGHDTVSWYQQALGQGPQFIFQYYEEEERQRGNFPDRFSGHQFPNYSSELNVNALLLGDSALYLCASSPAGGPQETQYFGPGTRLLVL.

This clone was picked up one time. The gene calls are TRBV19 and TRBJ1-5, with D maybe TRBD1 (5 bases). The CDR3 runs 13 residues. The V end lost 7 bases, the J end lost 5 bases, and 12 bases lay between the germline ends. CDR1 LNHDA and CDR2 SQIVND come from the germline V gene (reference sequence). CDR3 loop: CASIGDVHQPQHF. In DNA form, the CDR3 reads TGTGCCAGTATCGGGGACGTCCATCAGCCCCAGCATTTT. The full variable domain, in which reference TRBV19 and TRBJ1-5 provide the parts outside the CDR3, is DGGITQSPKYLFRKEGQNVTLSCEQNLNHDAMYWYRQDPGQGLRLIYYSQIVNDFQKGDIAEGYSVSREKKESFPLTVTSAQKNPTAFYLCASIGDVHQPQHFGDGTRLSIL.

The CDR3 coding sequence is TGTGCCAGCAGCCTCCGGGGGACCGGGGAGCTGTTTTTT. Protein: CASSLRGTGELFF. The chain has TRBV13 and TRBJ2-2, with D tentatively TRBD2 (6 bases). CDR1 is PRHDT and CDR2 is FYEKMQ in the germline V gene (reference sequence). The CDR3 loop spans 13 amino acids. Trimming removed 5 bases at V and 5 bases at J, with 9 bases between.

In its sample, this clone was seen a few times. V gene TRBV5-1 combines with J gene TRBJ2-5; the match to TRBD2 covers 9 bases. The trim removed 0 bases at V and 3 bases at J, leaving 3 bases unmatched. This CDR3 region has 15 residues. The V gene's germline CDR1 is SGHRS and CDR2 YFSETQ. This CDR3 is CASSLGLAGKETQYF. CDR3 coding DNA: TGCGCCAGCAGCTTGGGCCTAGCGGGGAAAGAGACCCAGTACTTC.

The chain links TRBV7-9 to TRBJ1-2; 9 positions match TRBD1. Germline V CDR1 and CDR2: SEHNR, FQNEAQ (reference sequence). Trimming removed 11 bases from V and 5 bases from J; junction bases left unmatched: 9. This CDR3 has 13 residues. The CDR3 DNA reads TGTGCCTCCGGGACAGGGATGCCATATGGCTACACCTTC. Translated, it gives CASGTGMPYGYTF.

The chain couples TRBV5-1 to TRBJ1-2; D gene uncertain. Per the germline V gene, CDR1 is SGHRS and CDR2 is YFSETQ. The germline V and J ends were trimmed by 4 bases and 4 bases, with 11 bases remaining between them. CDR3 length equals 13 residues. In nucleotides, the CDR3 is TGCGCCAGCAGCGAACCTGAGGGCTATGGCTACACCTTC. Its protein product is CASSEPEGYGYTF.

The CDR3 DNA reads TGTGCCATCAGTGGAGGGGAGCGGGGGCCGTTCTACGAGCAGTACTTC. Residues: CAISGGERGPFYEQYF. The V and J genes are TRBV10-3 and TRBJ2-7; 8 bases fit TRBD2. The CDR3 length is 16 residues. Germline lookup yields CDR1 ENHRY and CDR2 SYGVKD. Losses at the gene ends were 4 bases for V and 3 bases for J; bases not matched to a gene: 11.

This chain joins TRBV6-1 and TRBJ2-1, with TRBD2 identical over 9 bases. Trimming removed 0 bases from V and 1 base from J; junction bases left unmatched: 7. CDR1 is MNHNS, CDR2 SASEGT, per germline. The CDR3 spans 18 residues. CDR3 nucleotides: TGTGCCAGCAGTGAAGCCCGGGGCGGGAGGGTGTCCTACAATGAGCAGTTCTTC. It yields the protein CASSEARGGRVSYNEQFF.

This clone was detected only once. The genes are TRBV28 and TRBJ1-1, with TRBD1 matching 7 bases. The length of the CDR3 is 14 residues. With 7 bases clipped from V and 5 bases from J, the junction kept 10 bases outside the gene matches. The germline gives CDR1 MDHEN, CDR2 SYDVKM. The CDR3 spells CASTVTGFVTEAFF. The CDR3 DNA reads as TGTGCCAGCACCGTGACAGGGTTTGTGACTGAAGCTTTCTTT.

The rearrangement joins TRBV27 to TRBJ1-2; D uncertain. Between the trimmed V and J ends, which lost 5 bases and 0 bases, there was a span of 19 bases. CDR1 and CDR2 (germline): MNHEY, SMNVEV (reference sequence). The CDR3 has 17 residues. CDR3 region: CASSRVWAQPSNYGYTF. CDR3 nucleotide sequence: TGTGCCAGCAGTCGCGTCTGGGCTCAACCCTCTAACTATGGCTACACCTTC.

V and J are TRBV28 and TRBJ1-2, with D possibly matching TRBD1 (5 bases). Trimming left V 6 bases short and J 2 bases short, with 10 bases between. This CDR3 region has 13 residues. CDR1 and CDR2 from the germline V gene are MDHEN and SYDVKM. In nucleotides, the CDR3 is TGTGCCAGCAGCCGCCCAGGGAACTATGGCTACACCTTC. Protein product: CASSRPGNYGYTF.

This clone appeared a few times. This chain uses TRBV5-1 with TRBJ2-7; D is tentatively TRBD1 or TRBD2 (5 bases each). Germline assignment: CDR1 SGHRS and CDR2 YFSETQ. V lost 0 bases, J lost 2 bases, and 18 bases lay in between. This CDR3 region has 17 residues. CDR3 residues: CASSLGFQGVTTYEQYF. Here the CDR3 DNA reads TGCGCCAGCAGCTTGGGGTTTCAAGGGGTGACTACCTACGAGCAGTACTTC.